Below, 2 T cell receptor beta chains from the same sample are listed, as sequenced in a study of T-cell memory formation after mild COVID-19. Via MiXCR, TCRdb re-called the 5' RACE reads, giving one row per CDR3 protein. Here the sample spans about 47,000 distinct CDR3 sequences, roughly 9% being singletons. The sample taken for sequencing was PBMCs or a T cell subset sorted from them (not recorded which). Source of these receptors: an adult woman who had mild COVID-19 (a few samples of this study predate the infection). Cell type and time point are not known.

In this sample, this clonotype turned up a few times. The J gene is TRBJ1-2, the V gene TRBV14; D call uncertain. V was clipped by 1 base and J by 8 bases, with 11 bases between them. CDR1 is SGHDN, CDR2 FVKESK, per germline. This CDR3 spans 13 amino acids. The CDR3 DNA is TGTGCCAGCAGCCAAGGTTTACTGATGGGCTACACCTTC. It codes for CASSQGLLMGYTF.

CDR3 protein: CASSSGRGSNQPQHF. For the CDR3, the DNA is TGTGCCAGCAGCTCCGGCAGGGGTAGCAATCAGCCCCAGCATTTT. The chain uses TRBV7-6 and TRBJ1-5; maybe TRBD1 (6 bases). The CDR3 has 15 residues. Germline-derived CDR1 and CDR2 are SGHVS and FNYEAQ. V dropped 4 bases and J dropped 0 bases, with 10 bases sitting between them.